This T cell receptor beta chain is drawn from a study of cytomegalovirus exposure and HLA in healthy donors. Germline CDR1 and CDR2: LNHDA and SQIVND (reference sequence). The CDR3 contains 16 residues. J gave up 8 bases and V 7 bases, and 15 bases lay outside the gene matches. Amplification used 60 Vbeta primers and 13 Jbeta primers. The table came from immunoSEQ multiplex PCR; TCRdb's copy has only in-frame clones and leaves some out. The top ten clones hold 8.7% of a sample with over 100,000 clones, almost 70% of them seen once. Study-wide points: Later genetic work tied a missense DCLRE1C variant to beta-chain V and J trimming. Some V segments, TRBV6-2 and TRBV6-3 among them, were indistinguishable and were therefore excluded. The study listed roughly 150 cytomegalovirus-associated TCR beta chains. An observed cluster of highly shared sequence variants was recorded as a likely sequencing artifact.

As to this clone: Its antigen remains unknown.

Sequenced material: PBMCs. The sequence came from a man in his thirties or forties in good health and CMV-seropositive. The chain employs TRBV19 and TRBJ1-4, with 8 bases lining up with TRBD1. In DNA form, the CDR3 reads TGTGCCAGTACCCCATCGGGCCAGGGGGCCGAGGAAAAACTGTTTTTT. Encoded protein: CASTPSGQGAEEKLFF.